These 11 T cell receptor beta chains originate from one sample sequenced in a study of T cell responses to AZD1222 COVID-19 vaccine. Produced via immunoSEQ multiplex PCR; TCRdb's table is partial and in-frame only. Among about 120,000 clones listed, around nine tenths were seen once. The sequencing used peripheral blood, collected 28 days after the second dose of the MenACWY control vaccine. These receptors were taken from an adult who received the MenACWY meningococcal vaccine as a control.

Comments on this clone: Other DNA variants within this sample encode the same CDR3. The rearrangement uses TRBV27 and TRBJ1-6; D unclear. This CDR3 is 16 amino acids long. The V end lost 0 bases, the J end lost 0 bases, and 6 bases lay between the germline ends. Germline-derived CDR1 and CDR2 are MNHEY and SMNVEV (reference sequence). As DNA, the CDR3 is TGTGCCAGCAGTTTATCGAGGAGCTCCTATAATTCACCCCTCCACTTT. Protein sequence: CASSLSRSSYNSPLHF.

The J gene is TRBJ2-4, the V gene TRBV7-2, with TRBD2 matching 9 bases. CDR3 size: 14 residues. CDR1 is SGHTA, CDR2 FQGNSA, per germline. Trimming took 6 bases from V and 7 from J; bases not matched to a gene: 7. The CDR3 protein is CASRRSGGGNIQYF. The CDR3 DNA reads as TGTGCCAGCAGACGTAGCGGGGGAGGGAACATTCAGTACTTC. Filled out from reference TRBV7-2 and TRBJ2-4, the complete variable domain reads GAGVSQSPSNKVTEKGKDVELRCDPISGHTALYWYRQSLGQGLEFLIYFQGNSAPDKSGLPSDRFSAERTGGSVSTLTIQRTQQEDSAVYLCASRRSGGGNIQYFGAGTRLSVL.

The CDR3 DNA sequence: TGCGCCAGCAGCCCAAATACGGACAGTAATTCACCCCTCCACTTT. Amino acids: CASSPNTDSNSPLHF. The genes are TRBV5-1 and TRBJ1-6; D might be TRBD1 (6 bases). V dropped 4 bases and J dropped 6 bases, with 14 bases sitting between them. The CDR3 runs 15 residues. Per the germline V gene, CDR1 is SGHRS and CDR2 is YFSETQ.

V and J are TRBV18 and TRBJ2-7; D is tentatively TRBD1 or TRBD2 (5 bases each). The CDR3 has 12 residues. Germline CDR1 is KGHSH and CDR2 is LQKENI. Trimming stripped 5 bases from V and 6 bases from J, with 11 bases between. The CDR3 DNA reads TGTGCCAGCTCAACAACCGGGGCCGAGCAGTACGTC. It specifies CASSTTGAEQYV.

V usage is TRBV27 and J usage is TRBJ2-7; 7 nucleotides agree with TRBD2. The germline V gene encodes CDR1 MNHEY and CDR2 SMNVEV (reference sequence). The length of the CDR3 is 15 residues. V shed 7 bases, J shed 0 bases, and the junction held 9 bases outside the gene matches. CDR3 coding DNA: TGTGCCAGCACCAGCTGGGCTAGCGGCTCCTACGAGCAGTACTTC. It encodes CASTSWASGSYEQYF.

V is TRBV19 and J is TRBJ2-2, with D perhaps TRBD2 (5 bases). The CDR3 extends over 13 amino acids. CDR1 and CDR2 from the germline V gene are LNHDA and SQIVND (reference sequence). Trimming took 6 bases from V and 4 from J, leaving 9 bases between them. CDR3: CASSLTSTGELFF. The DNA for the CDR3 is TGTGCCAGTAGCCTCACTAGCACCGGGGAGCTGTTTTTT.

A single count supports this clone. The chain is built from TRBV5-1 and TRBJ2-7; 7 bases match TRBD1. Germline lookup yields CDR1 SGHRS and CDR2 YFSETQ. Losses at the gene ends were 2 bases for V and 3 bases for J; bases not matched to a gene: 2. The CDR3 is made up of 13 amino acids. CDR3 sequence reads: CASSFSGGYEQYV. In nucleotides, the CDR3 is TGCGCCAGCAGCTTTTCAGGGGGCTACGAGCAGTACGTC.

The gene calls are TRBV6-1 and TRBJ2-1, with a weak D call TRBD1 (6 bases). Germline V gene sequence: CDR1 MNHNS, CDR2 SASEGT. The ends were cut back, 0 bases at V and 4 bases at J, with 25 bases in the middle. CDR3 size: 20 residues. For the CDR3, the DNA is TGTGCCAGCAGTGAAGCGGACCCGGTGACAGGAGCCATAAATTACAATGAGCAGTTCTTC. It translates to CASSEADPVTGAINYNEQFF.

This clone was detected once. The rearrangement uses TRBV7-6 and TRBJ1-1; D perhaps matches TRBD1 (5 bases). This CDR3 is built from 15 residues. Germline loops: CDR1 SGHVS, CDR2 FNYEAQ. With 2 bases removed from V and 0 bases from J, the gap between germline ends came to 10 bases. CDR3 sequence reads: CASSLYEDMNTEAFF. In nucleotides, the CDR3 is TGTGCCAGCAGCTTATACGAGGACATGAACACTGAAGCTTTCTTT. The entire variable domain, with the rest obtained from reference TRBV7-6 and TRBJ1-1, is as follows: GAGVSQSPRYKVTKRGQDVALRCDPISGHVSLYWYRQALGQGPEFLTYFNYEAQQDKSGLPNDRFSAERPEGSISTLTIQRTEQRDSAMYRCASSLYEDMNTEAFFGQGTRLTVV.

The gene calls are TRBV29-1 and TRBJ1-3; D remains ambiguous. CDR1 and CDR2 (germline): SQVTM, ANQGSEA. The CDR3 is made up of 14 amino acids. The ends were cut back, 2 bases at V and 2 bases at J, with 10 bases in the middle. The CDR3 is CSVEWPHTGNTIYF. DNA for the CDR3: TGCAGCGTTGAATGGCCACACACTGGAAACACCATATATTTT.

The CDR3, as DNA: TGTGCCAGCAGTCACTTAGGGACAACTAATGAAAAACTGTTTTTT. This codes for CASSHLGTTNEKLFF. This chain joins TRBV27 and TRBJ1-4; D is uncertain. Trimming removed 5 bases at V and 0 bases at J, with 10 bases between. The CDR3 contains 15 residues. Germline V gene lookup returns CDR1 MNHEY and CDR2 SMNVEV (reference sequence).